Here is one TCR beta chain with its context. This entry comes from a study of T cell changes during pregnancy in multiple sclerosis. The repertoire was sequenced with immunoSEQ multiplex PCR; TCRdb's copy has only in-frame clones and lacks some. The sample shows tens of thousands of clones, around 90% of them seen only once. The length of the CDR3 is 16 residues. The J segment lost 6 bases and the V segment lost 0 bases, leaving 6 bases of the junction unmatched. Germline assignment: CDR1 LGHNA and CDR2 YSLEER. The input for sequencing was CD4+ T cells from peripheral blood mononuclear cells, taken in the second trimester of pregnancy. The TCR originated in a female donor with multiple sclerosis, enrolled in a pregnancy study. The chain combines TRBV4-3 with TRBJ2-3, with 10 bases identical to TRBD2. The CDR3 region has the DNA TGCGCCAGCAGCCAAGATAGCCTAGCGGGAGCGGATACGCAGTATTTT. Its protein is CASSQDSLAGADTQYF.